The rows below give T cell receptor beta chains drawn from one sample of a study of HIV-infected patients and healthy controls. TCRdb fed the 5' RACE reads into MiXCR, producing one record per CDR3 protein. There are fewer than 15,000 distinct CDR3 sequences in the sample; about a tenth occur only once, and about 6% lies in the top ten. The sequenced sample consisted of blood. Receptors originate from an adult in good health. Each CDR3 is given with its conserved first and last residue. A D gene is named only where the DNA matches it firmly. The listing skips clone size in some rows; elsewhere it reads once, few, many or a size class.

clone size | D gene | J gene | V gene | CDR3 protein | CDR3 DNA
medium-sized | . | TRBJ1-1 | TRBV7-9 | CASSPRGGVNTEAFF | TGTGCCAGCAGCCCCCGAGGTGGGGTGAACACTGAAGCTTTCTTT
. | . | TRBJ2-1 | TRBV19 | CASSIGPGVVSYNEQFF | TGTGCCAGTAGTATAGGACCGGGGGTGGTGTCCTACAATGAGCAGTTCTTC
many | . | TRBJ2-1 | TRBV14 | CASSQWNEQFF | TGTGCCAGCAGCCAATGGAATGAGCAGTTCTTC
. | . | TRBJ2-3 | TRBV2 | CASRRQDSTDTQYF | TGTGCCAGCAGGCGACAGGATAGCACAGATACGCAGTATTTT
many | TRBD1 | TRBJ1-1 | TRBV11-2 | CASSRDSMNTEAFF | TGTGCCAGCAGCCGGGACAGCATGAACACTGAAGCTTTCTTT
few | . | TRBJ1-2 | TRBV2 | CASSRGGYTF | TGTGCCAGCAGTAGGGGTGGCTACACCTTC
many | TRBD2 | TRBJ2-1 | TRBV7-3 | CASSLMPSGLAGGGTYNEQFF | TGTGCCAGCAGCTTAATGCCCTCTGGACTAGCGGGGGGGGGCACATACAATGAGCAGTTCTTC
few | . | TRBJ1-3 | TRBV7-9 | CASSSRIGGGNTIYF | TGTGCCAGCAGCTCTCGGATCGGCGGGGGAAACACCATATATTTT
few | TRBD1 | TRBJ1-1 | TRBV5-1 | CASSYMTGMNTEAFF | TGCGCCAGCAGCTACATGACAGGGATGAACACTGAAGCTTTCTTT
many | . | TRBJ2-3 | TRBV6-6 | CASTEPAAATDTQYF | TGTGCCAGCACCGAACCCGCCGCGGCCACAGATACGCAGTATTTT
many | . | TRBJ2-1 | TRBV3-1 | CASSQGLDGEQFF | TGTGCCAGCAGCCAAGGGCTAGACGGTGAGCAGTTCTTC
. | TRBD1 | TRBJ1-1 | TRBV12-3/TRBV12-4 | CASTTLDRGPTEAFF | TGTGCCAGCACGACCCTCGACAGGGGGCCGACTGAAGCTTTCTTT
. | . | TRBJ2-1 | TRBV28 | CASSLLDLTQGEADNEQFF | TGTGCCAGCAGCCTCCTCGACCTAACCCAAGGGGAGGCCGACAATGAGCAGTTCTTC
many | . | TRBJ1-5 | TRBV20-1 | CSASQLGQPQHF | TGCAGTGCTAGCCAGTTGGGGCAGCCCCAGCATTTT
medium-sized | TRBD2 | TRBJ2-1 | TRBV11-1 | CASSMGAVRLAGYNEQFF | TGTGCCAGCAGCATGGGGGCTGTCCGGCTAGCGGGCTACAATGAGCAGTTCTTC
many | . | TRBJ2-2 | TRBV19 | CASVDRGGSGELFF | TGTGCCAGCGTAGACAGGGGAGGGTCCGGGGAGCTGTTTTTT
medium-sized | TRBD1 | TRBJ1-5 | TRBV7-9 | CASSLQGQGNQPQHF | TGTGCCAGCAGCTTACAGGGACAGGGGAATCAGCCCCAGCATTTT
many | TRBD1 | TRBJ2-5 | TRBV28 | CASSPGTGKETQYF | TGTGCCAGCAGTCCAGGGACAGGGAAAGAGACCCAGTACTTC
. | . | TRBJ1-1 | TRBV6-1 | CASSRGVHGVNTEAFF | TGTGCCAGCAGTAGGGGAGTCCACGGGGTGAACACTGAAGCTTTCTTT
medium-sized | . | TRBJ2-2 | TRBV7-9 | CASSPSMAGSTGELFF | TGTGCCAGCAGCCCTTCTATGGCGGGGAGCACCGGGGAGCTGTTTTTT
many | . | TRBJ1-1 | TRBV28 | CAGRKPGTEAFF | TGTGCCGGTCGCAAACCGGGTACTGAAGCTTTCTTT
few | TRBD1 | TRBJ1-1 | TRBV12-3/TRBV12-4 | CASSQTGTENTEAFF | TGTGCCAGCAGTCAAACCGGGACAGAGAACACTGAAGCTTTCTTT
. | . | TRBJ2-6 | TRBV25-1 | CASSDSRSPGANVLTF | TGTGCCAGCAGTGATTCCCGCTCTCCTGGGGCCAACGTCCTGACTTTC
many | . | TRBJ2-1 | TRBV7-9 | CASSLGWGLTYNEQFF | TGTGCCAGCAGCTTAGGCTGGGGTTTAACCTACAATGAGCAGTTCTTC
many | TRBD1 | TRBJ2-1 | TRBV5-4 | CASRSRGQPYNEQFF | TGTGCCAGCAGATCCAGGGGACAGCCATACAATGAGCAGTTCTTC
. | . | TRBJ2-2 | TRBV5-1 | CASSLETSPRGELFF | TGCGCCAGCAGCTTGGAGACTTCCCCGAGAGGGGAGCTGTTTTTT
. | . | TRBJ1-2 | TRBV28 | CASSSSLATGPYGYTF | TGTGCCAGCAGTTCCTCTCTGGCCACAGGGCCCTATGGCTACACCTTC
. | TRBD2 | TRBJ2-1 | TRBV10-1 | CASSASGSRDNEQFF | TGCGCCAGCAGTGCCAGCGGGAGTCGGGACAATGAGCAGTTCTTC
. | TRBD2 | TRBJ2-3 | TRBV6-2/TRBV6-3 | CASRQLAGGSDTQYF | TGTGCCAGCAGGCAACTAGCGGGAGGTTCAGATACGCAGTATTTT
many | . | TRBJ2-1 | TRBV2 | CASNPGPEYNEQFF | TGTGCCAGCAATCCGGGTCCAGAGTACAATGAGCAGTTCTTC
once | TRBD1 | TRBJ1-5 | TRBV27 | CASSLNPGQGYQPQHF | TGTGCCAGCAGTCTCAACCCGGGACAGGGGTATCAGCCCCAGCATTTT
medium-sized | . | TRBJ2-1 | TRBV14 | CASSQGFNNEQFF | TGTGCCAGCAGCCAAGGCTTTAACAATGAGCAGTTCTTC
medium-sized | . | TRBJ2-5 | TRBV3-1 | CASSRLKETQYF | TGTGCCAGCAGCCGATTGAAAGAGACCCAGTACTTC
. | . | TRBJ2-3 | TRBV27 | CASSLGGAPPDTQYF | TGTGCCAGCTCCCTGGGGGGAGCCCCGCCGGATACGCAGTATTTT
medium-sized | . | TRBJ2-2 | TRBV5-4 | CASSADSTGELFF | TGTGCCAGCAGCGCGGACAGCACCGGGGAGCTGTTTTTT
medium-sized | TRBD2 | TRBJ2-3 | TRBV20-1 | CSANQREGVSTDTQYF | TGCAGTGCTAACCAGCGGGAGGGGGTTAGCACAGATACGCAGTATTTT
many | TRBD1 | TRBJ1-2 | TRBV20-1 | CSARDRGLGYTF | TGCAGTGCTCGGGACAGGGGGCTCGGCTACACCTTC